The 25 T cell receptor beta chains given below trace back to one sample, sequenced in a study of shared clonotypes between healthy human individuals. Using immunoSEQ multiplex PCR, the repertoire was profiled, and TCRdb retains in-frame clones only, with some absent. Among around 1 million clones listed, over 75% were seen once. The sequenced sample was memory CD4+ T cells sorted from blood. As for subset: CD45RA-negative fraction. Receptors were obtained from a man younger than 30 in good health.

V gene TRBV9 combines with J gene TRBJ2-1; D possibly corresponds to TRBD2 (6 bases). CDR3 size: 13 residues. The V end was cut by 1 base, the J end by 6 bases, with 8 bases between. Per germline, CDR1 SGDLS and CDR2 YYNGEE. CDR3 nucleotides: TGTGCCAGCAGCGTAACTAGCCCCAATGAGCAGTTCTTC. It translates to CASSVTSPNEQFF.

The chain employs TRBV6-1 and TRBJ2-3; TRBD1 matches 8 bases. The CDR3 is 15 amino acids. With 7 bases clipped from V and 3 bases from J, the junction kept 9 bases outside the gene matches. Germline V gene data show CDR1 as MNHNS and CDR2 as SASEGT. CDR3 protein: CASIMTGVGTDTQYF. The CDR3 DNA is TGTGCCAGCATCATGACAGGGGTGGGGACAGATACGCAGTATTTT.

This clone was observed a handful of times. V is TRBV9 and J is TRBJ1-1; perhaps TRBD1 as D (6 bases). Germline V CDR1 and CDR2: SGDLS, YYNGEE. V dropped 9 bases and J dropped 2 bases, with 20 bases sitting between them. The CDR3 is made up of 15 amino acids. For the CDR3, the DNA is TGTGCCATTCAAGCCTGGGACACTCAAAACACTGAAGCTTTCTTT. This encodes CAIQAWDTQNTEAFF.

The J gene is TRBJ1-1, the V gene TRBV7-9, with 7 bases identical to TRBD1. The J segment lost 0 bases and the V segment lost 5 bases, leaving 3 bases of the junction unmatched. CDR1 is SEHNR, CDR2 FQNEAQ, per germline (reference sequence). This CDR3 has 14 amino acids. The DNA for the CDR3 is TGTGCCAGCAGCGCTGGACAGGTGAACACTGAAGCTTTCTTT. Translated, it gives CASSAGQVNTEAFF.

This chain joins TRBV6-6 and TRBJ1-1, with 8 bases that match TRBD1. J gave up 4 bases and V 5 bases, and 6 bases lay outside the gene matches. Germline V lookup: CDR1 MNHNY, CDR2 SVGAGI (reference sequence). The CDR3 runs to 14 residues. CDR3 residues: CASSPGQGLTEAFF. The CDR3 DNA sequence: TGTGCCAGCAGTCCCGGACAGGGCCTCACTGAAGCTTTCTTT.

The genes are TRBV6-5 and TRBJ1-5, with a tentative D call TRBD1 (5 bases). V lost 6 bases to trimming and J lost 5 bases, with 11 bases between them. CDR3 length equals 13 residues. The germline V gene has CDR1 MNHEY and CDR2 SVGAGI. CDR3 coding DNA: TGTGCCAGCAGGAGGGGCGGCGATCAGCCCCAGCATTTT. Residues: CASRRGGDQPQHF.

The chain has TRBV4-1 and TRBJ1-3, with a tentative D call TRBD1 (5 bases). Germline CDR1 is MGHRA and CDR2 is YSYEKL. Trimming stripped 1 base from V and 2 bases from J, with 6 bases between. This CDR3 region has 14 residues. The CDR3 protein is CASSQVRAGNTIYF. CDR3 in DNA: TGCGCCAGCAGCCAAGTCAGGGCTGGAAACACCATATATTTT.

This clone was picked up many times. Other DNA sequences in this specimen translate into the identical CDR3. The J gene is TRBJ2-6, the V gene TRBV25-1, with D possibly matching TRBD2 (7 bases). Per the germline V gene, CDR1 is MGHDK and CDR2 is SYGVNS. The CDR3 extends over 16 amino acids. Trimming removed 1 base at V and 2 bases at J, with 9 bases between. Here the CDR3 reads CASSEWGGPGANVLTF. The CDR3 nucleotides read TGTGCCAGCAGTGAATGGGGGGGGCCTGGGGCCAACGTCCTGACTTTC.

J is TRBJ1-1 and V is TRBV5-8, with D uncertain. The CDR3 is made up of 13 amino acids. Germline V gene sequence: CDR1 SGHTS, CDR2 YDEGEE. V was pared by 1 base and J by 2 bases, with 6 bases between. CDR3 bases: TGTGCCAGCAGCTTGAACAGAAACACTGAAGCTTTCTTT. It codes for CASSLNRNTEAFF.

Comments on this clone: Other DNA sequences in the sample encode the same CDR3. This rearrangement joins TRBV5-1 to TRBJ1-1; a weak D match, TRBD1 (6 bases). V lost 5 bases, J lost 1 base, and 12 bases lay in between. The CDR3 runs to 14 residues. CDR1 is SGHRS, CDR2 YFSETQ, per germline. CDR3 amino acids: CASSSQGSNTEAFF. The CDR3 nucleotides are TGCGCCAGCAGTTCACAGGGATCGAACACTGAAGCTTTCTTT.

Many counts were recorded for this clone. The J gene is TRBJ1-1, the V gene TRBV30; D possibly corresponds to TRBD1 (5 bases). CDR1 and CDR2 from the germline V gene are GTSNPN and SVGIG (reference sequence). Deletions cut 2 bases from V and 10 bases from J, with 8 bases between. The CDR3 sequence is 10 residues long. The CDR3 loop is CAWSKGTAFF. CDR3 in DNA: TGTGCCTGGAGTAAGGGGACAGCTTTCTTT.

The genes are TRBV18 and TRBJ2-5; D perhaps matches TRBD2 (5 bases). Trimming took 3 bases from V and 5 from J, leaving 13 bases between them. This CDR3 has 14 residues. Germline values: CDR1 KGHSH, CDR2 LQKENI. The CDR3 loop reads CASSPQAGWETQYF. Here the CDR3 DNA reads TGTGCCAGCTCACCCCAGGCGGGTTGGGAGACCCAGTACTTC.

CDR3 in amino acids: CASLVQAFSNQPQHF. In DNA form, the CDR3 reads TGTGCCAGCCTAGTCCAGGCTTTTAGCAATCAGCCCCAGCATTTT. The rearrangement joins TRBV19 to TRBJ1-5; no reliable D call. Per the germline V gene, CDR1 is LNHDA and CDR2 is SQIVND (reference sequence). CDR3 length: 15 amino acids. Trimming removed 9 bases from V and 0 bases from J, with 15 bases in between.

A few counts support this clone. The gene calls are TRBV18 and TRBJ1-2; D possibly corresponds to TRBD1 (5 bases). CDR3 length: 17 amino acids. Germline CDR1 KGHSH, CDR2 LQKENI. V was clipped by 3 bases and J by 8 bases, with 25 bases between them. The CDR3 spells CASSPSGGGGLSSGYTF. The CDR3 bases are TGTGCCAGCTCACCCTCCGGGGGAGGTGGGCTTTCGAGCGGCTACACCTTC.

The rearrangement joins TRBV6-5 to TRBJ1-1; possible D gene TRBD1, 5 bases. V was clipped by 2 bases and J by 7 bases, with 11 bases between them. CDR3 length: 13 residues. The germline gives CDR1 MNHEY, CDR2 SVGAGI. CDR3 loop: CASSYPGTREAFF. Here the CDR3 DNA reads TGTGCCAGCAGTTACCCTGGGACCCGTGAAGCTTTCTTT.

J is TRBJ2-2 and V is TRBV10-3; maybe TRBD1 (6 bases). Germline V CDR1 and CDR2: ENHRY, SYGVKD. CDR3 size: 14 residues. The V and J ends lost 3 bases and 4 bases respectively, with 9 bases between them. The CDR3 region has the DNA TGTGCCATCAGTGAAACAGGGAGCACCGGGGAGCTGTTTTTT. Translation gives CAISETGSTGELFF.

This clone was counted a few times. V usage is TRBV27 and J usage is TRBJ2-7; D perhaps matches TRBD1 (5 bases). Per germline, CDR1 MNHEY and CDR2 SMNVEV (reference sequence). The V gene lost 7 bases and the J gene lost 2 bases, with 12 bases spanning the gap. The length of the CDR3 is 13 residues. The CDR3 protein is CASKAAGPYEQYF. DNA for the CDR3: TGTGCCAGCAAGGCGGCAGGGCCCTACGAGCAGTACTTC.

Worth noting for this clone: One junction end does not reproduce the germline sequence, and a read error may be involved. This chain links TRBV30 with TRBJ1-5, with 9 positions matching TRBD1. The germline V gene encodes CDR1 GTSNPN and CDR2 SVGIG (reference sequence). CDR3 length: 14 amino acids. The CDR3 here is CAWTLTGGKQPQHF. The CDR3 bases are TGTGCCTGGACCCTCACAGGGGGCAAACAGCCCCAGCATTTT. Combining the CDR3 with reference TRBV30 and TRBJ1-5 gives the whole variable domain SQTIHQWPATLVQPVGSPLSLECTVEGTSNPNLYWYRQAAGRGLQLLFYSVGIGQISSEVPQNLSASRPQDRQFILSSKKLLLSDSGFYLCAWTLTGGKQPQHFGDGTRLSIL.

The chain has TRBV5-4 and TRBJ2-7, with 7 bases fitting TRBD1. V lost 3 bases, J lost 3 bases, and 9 bases stayed unmatched. The CDR3 is 15 amino acids. CDR1 SGHNT and CDR2 YYREEE come from the germline V gene (reference sequence). The CDR3, as DNA: TGTGCCAGCAGCTCCCTGGGGGCAGGGGGCTACGAGCAGTACTTC. Its protein is CASSSLGAGGYEQYF.

The rearrangement joins TRBV19 to TRBJ1-2; TRBD1 matches 7 bases. CDR1 is LNHDA, CDR2 SQIVND, per germline (reference sequence). The length of the CDR3 is 16 residues. V was clipped by 5 bases and J by 7 bases; unmatched bases: 16. As DNA, the CDR3 is TGTGCCAGTAGTTACCCTACAGGGGTAGGAACAAGTGGCTACACCTTC. Residues: CASSYPTGVGTSGYTF.

This clone was observed a handful of times. The chain carries TRBV19 and TRBJ2-7; TRBD1 might be the D (6 bases). V lost 6 bases and J 3 bases, leaving 12 bases between the germline ends. Germline CDR1 and CDR2: LNHDA and SQIVND (reference sequence). The CDR3 is made up of 13 amino acids. This CDR3 reads CASSPDRSYEQYF. CDR3 bases: TGTGCCAGTAGCCCCGACAGGAGCTACGAGCAGTACTTC.

This chain connects TRBV19 to TRBJ2-3, with D possibly being TRBD2 (6 bases). The germline CDR1 and CDR2 sequences are LNHDA and SQIVND (reference sequence). The germline V and J ends were trimmed by 5 bases and 2 bases, with 17 bases remaining between them. This CDR3 contains 16 residues. As DNA, the CDR3 is TGTGCCAGTAGTTTCTCCGGGGACTTTAACACAGATACGCAGTATTTT. It is translated as CASSFSGDFNTDTQYF.

With respect to this clone: Other DNA sequences in the sample encode the same CDR3. The chain uses TRBV2 and TRBJ2-7; D gene unclear. The germline V gene has CDR1 SNHLY and CDR2 FYNNEI. Deletions cut 4 bases from V and 3 bases from J, with 4 bases between. The CDR3 runs to 11 residues. This CDR3 reads CASSASYEQYF. The CDR3 nucleotides read TGTGCCAGCAGTGCGAGCTACGAGCAGTACTTC.

The V call is TRBV12-1, the J call TRBJ2-1; the table's D call, TRBD1, has no DNA check behind it. TRBV12-1 is given as a pseudogene. The CDR3 is 16 residues long. CDR3 in amino acids: CASSWPDRGLYNEQFF. The CDR3 region has the DNA TGTGCCAGCAGCTGGCCCGACAGGGGGCTCTACAATGAGCAGTTCTTC.

The chain has TRBV5-4 and TRBJ2-1; the D gene is possibly TRBD2 (6 bases). Trimming removed 3 bases at V and 11 bases at J, with 18 bases between. Germline CDR1 reads SGHNT; CDR2 reads YYREEE (reference sequence). The CDR3 covers 14 residues. As DNA, the CDR3 is TGTGCCAGCAGCTCCTACGGAGGGGCGGATCAGCAGTTCTTC. It codes for CASSSYGGADQQFF.